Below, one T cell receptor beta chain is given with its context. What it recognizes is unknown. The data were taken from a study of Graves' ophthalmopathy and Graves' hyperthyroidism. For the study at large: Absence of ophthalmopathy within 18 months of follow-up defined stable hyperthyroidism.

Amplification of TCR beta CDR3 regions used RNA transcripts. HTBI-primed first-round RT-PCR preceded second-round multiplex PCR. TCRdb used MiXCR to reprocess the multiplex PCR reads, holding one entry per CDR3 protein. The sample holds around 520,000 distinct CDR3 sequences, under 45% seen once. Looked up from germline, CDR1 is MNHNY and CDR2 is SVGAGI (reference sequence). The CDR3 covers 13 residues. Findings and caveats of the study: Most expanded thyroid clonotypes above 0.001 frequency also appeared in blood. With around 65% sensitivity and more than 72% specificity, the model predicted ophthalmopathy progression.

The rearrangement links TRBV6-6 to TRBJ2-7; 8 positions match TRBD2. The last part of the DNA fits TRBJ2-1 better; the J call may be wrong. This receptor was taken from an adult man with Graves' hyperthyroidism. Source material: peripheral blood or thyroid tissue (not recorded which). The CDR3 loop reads CASKPGRANEQFF. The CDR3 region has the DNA TGTGCCAGCAAGCCCGGGAGGGCCAATGAGCAGTTCTTC.